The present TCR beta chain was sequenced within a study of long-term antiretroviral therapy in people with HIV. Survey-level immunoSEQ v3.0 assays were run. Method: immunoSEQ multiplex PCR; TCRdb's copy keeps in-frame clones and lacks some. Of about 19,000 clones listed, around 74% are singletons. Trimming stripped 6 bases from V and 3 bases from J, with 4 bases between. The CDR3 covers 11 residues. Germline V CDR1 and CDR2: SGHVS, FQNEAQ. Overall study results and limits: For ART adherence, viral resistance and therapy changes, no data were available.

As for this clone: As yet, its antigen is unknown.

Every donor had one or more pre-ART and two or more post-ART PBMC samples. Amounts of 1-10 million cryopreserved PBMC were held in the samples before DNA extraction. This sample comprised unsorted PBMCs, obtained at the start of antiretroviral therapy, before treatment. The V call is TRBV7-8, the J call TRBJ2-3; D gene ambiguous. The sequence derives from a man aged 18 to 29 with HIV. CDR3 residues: CASRQTDTQYF. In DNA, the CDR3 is TGTGCCAGCAGGCAGACAGATACGCAGTATTTT.